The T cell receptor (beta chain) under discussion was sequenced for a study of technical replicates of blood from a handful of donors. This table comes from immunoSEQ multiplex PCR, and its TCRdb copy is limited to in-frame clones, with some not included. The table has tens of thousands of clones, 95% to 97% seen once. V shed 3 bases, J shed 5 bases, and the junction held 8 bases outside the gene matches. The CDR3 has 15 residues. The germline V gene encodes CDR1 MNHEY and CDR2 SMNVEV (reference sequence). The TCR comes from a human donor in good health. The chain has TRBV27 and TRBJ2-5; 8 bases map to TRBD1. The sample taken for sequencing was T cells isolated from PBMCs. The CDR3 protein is CASSFSQGARETQYF. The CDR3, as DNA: TGTGCCAGCAGTTTCTCTCAGGGGGCGCGGGAGACCCAGTACTTC.